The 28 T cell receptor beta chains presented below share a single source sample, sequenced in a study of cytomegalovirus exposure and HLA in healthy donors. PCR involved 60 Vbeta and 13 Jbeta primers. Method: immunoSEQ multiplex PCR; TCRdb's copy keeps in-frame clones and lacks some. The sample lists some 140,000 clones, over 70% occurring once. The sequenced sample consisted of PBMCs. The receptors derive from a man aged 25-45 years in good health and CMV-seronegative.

In DNA form, the CDR3 reads TGTGCCAGTACGCTAGCGGGATCGGCTGGGGAGACCCAGTACTTC. This gives the protein CASTLAGSAGETQYF. This chain uses TRBV19 with TRBJ2-5, with 9 bases matching TRBD2. In germline, CDR1 is LNHDA, CDR2 SQIVND (reference sequence). CDR3 length: 15 amino acids. Trimming at V came to 7 bases and at J to 5 bases, leaving 11 bases not matched to a gene.

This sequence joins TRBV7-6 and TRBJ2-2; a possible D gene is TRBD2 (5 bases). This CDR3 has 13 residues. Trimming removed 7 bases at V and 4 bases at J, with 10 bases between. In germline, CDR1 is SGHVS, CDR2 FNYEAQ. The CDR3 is CASNEEGTGELFF. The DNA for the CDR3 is TGTGCCAGCAACGAAGAGGGCACCGGGGAGCTGTTTTTT.

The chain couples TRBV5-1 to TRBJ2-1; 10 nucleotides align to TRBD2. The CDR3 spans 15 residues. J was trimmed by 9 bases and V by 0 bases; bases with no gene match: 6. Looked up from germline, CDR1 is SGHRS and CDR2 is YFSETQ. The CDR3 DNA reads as TGCGCCAGCAGCTTGGCGATAGCGGGAGGCCCTGAGCAGTTCTTC. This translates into CASSLAIAGGPEQFF.

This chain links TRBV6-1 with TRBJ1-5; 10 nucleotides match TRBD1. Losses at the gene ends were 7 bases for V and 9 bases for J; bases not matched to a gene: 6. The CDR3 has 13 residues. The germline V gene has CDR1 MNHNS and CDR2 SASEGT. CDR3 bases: TGTGCCAGCAAGACAGGGGGCTATCTGCCCCAGCATTTT. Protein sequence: CASKTGGYLPQHF.

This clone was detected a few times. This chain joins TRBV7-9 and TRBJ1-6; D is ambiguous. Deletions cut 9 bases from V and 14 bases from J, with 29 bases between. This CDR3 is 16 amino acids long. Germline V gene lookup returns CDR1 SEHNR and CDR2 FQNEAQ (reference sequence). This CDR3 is CASLPAGLGNLGALHF. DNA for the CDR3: TGTGCCAGTTTGCCCGCGGGGTTGGGGAATCTTGGAGCCCTCCACTTT.

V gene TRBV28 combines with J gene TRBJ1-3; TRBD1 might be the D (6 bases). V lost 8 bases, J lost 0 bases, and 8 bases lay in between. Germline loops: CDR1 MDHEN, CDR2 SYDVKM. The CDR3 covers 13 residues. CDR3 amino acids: CASPDSSGNTIYF. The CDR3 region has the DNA TGTGCCAGCCCGGACAGCTCTGGAAACACCATATATTTT.

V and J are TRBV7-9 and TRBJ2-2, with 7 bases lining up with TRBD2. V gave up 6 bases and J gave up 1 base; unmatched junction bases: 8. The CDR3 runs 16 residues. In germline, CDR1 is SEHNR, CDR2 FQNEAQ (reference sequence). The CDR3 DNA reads TGTGCCAGCAGGCGGCTAGCGGAGATGAACACCGGGGAGCTGTTTTTT. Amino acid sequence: CASRRLAEMNTGELFF.

The DNA for the CDR3 is TGTGCCAGCAGCTTAGGGGCTGAGCAGTACTTC. Encoded protein: CASSLGAEQYF. This rearrangement joins TRBV7-9 to TRBJ2-7; no clear D gene. V was shortened by 1 base and J by 7 bases, with 5 bases between the two germline ends. This CDR3 contains 11 residues. Germline values: CDR1 SEHNR, CDR2 FQNEAQ (reference sequence).

The CDR3 DNA follows: TGTGCCAGTAGTACGAGACAGGGTCGCGCAGATACGCAGTATTTT. Protein sequence: CASSTRQGRADTQYF. V is TRBV19 and J is TRBJ2-3, with 7 bases aligning to TRBD1. With 4 bases clipped from V and 4 bases from J, the junction kept 8 bases outside the gene matches. This CDR3 is 15 amino acids long. From germline, CDR1 is LNHDA and CDR2 SQIVND (reference sequence).

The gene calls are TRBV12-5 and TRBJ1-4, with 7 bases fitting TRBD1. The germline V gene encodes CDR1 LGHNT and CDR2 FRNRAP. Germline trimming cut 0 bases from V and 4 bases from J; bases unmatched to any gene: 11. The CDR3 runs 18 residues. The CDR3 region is CASGLVPYPGQNNEKLFF. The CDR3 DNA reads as TGTGCTAGTGGTTTGGTACCTTACCCGGGACAGAATAATGAAAAACTGTTTTTT. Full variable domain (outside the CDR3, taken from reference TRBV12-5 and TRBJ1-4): DARVTQTPRHKVTEMGQEVTMRCQPILGHNTVFWYRQTMMQGLELLAYFRNRAPLDDSGMPKDRFSAEMPDATLATLKIQPSEPRDSAVYFCASGLVPYPGQNNEKLFFGSGTQLSVL.

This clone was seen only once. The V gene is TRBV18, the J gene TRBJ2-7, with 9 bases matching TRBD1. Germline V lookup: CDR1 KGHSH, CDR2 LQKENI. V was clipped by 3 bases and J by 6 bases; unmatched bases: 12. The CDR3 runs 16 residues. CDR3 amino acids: CASSPTHGTGSREQYF. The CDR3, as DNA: TGTGCCAGCTCACCTACGCACGGGACAGGGTCCCGCGAGCAGTACTTC. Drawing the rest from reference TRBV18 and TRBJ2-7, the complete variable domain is NAGVMQNPRHLVRRRGQEARLRCSPMKGHSHVYWYRQLPEEGLKFMVYLQKENIIDESGMPKERFSAEFPKEGPSILRIQQVVRGDSAAYFCASSPTHGTGSREQYFGPGTRLTVT.

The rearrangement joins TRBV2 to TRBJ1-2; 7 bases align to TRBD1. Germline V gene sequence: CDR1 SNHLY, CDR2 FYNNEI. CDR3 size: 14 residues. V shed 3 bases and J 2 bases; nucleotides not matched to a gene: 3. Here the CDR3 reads CASSEDRRNYGYTF. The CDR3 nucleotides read TGTGCCAGCAGTGAGGACAGGCGAAACTATGGCTACACCTTC.

DNA for the CDR3: TGTGCCAGCAGCCTTTTAACCGGGACTAGCGGGAGAGGGAATGAGCAGTTCTTC. Encoded protein: CASSLLTGTSGRGNEQFF. The rearrangement links TRBV7-8 to TRBJ2-1; 14 bases are a match to TRBD2. The CDR3 contains 18 residues. Trimming at V came to 5 bases and at J to 7 bases, leaving 13 bases not matched to a gene. Looked up from germline, CDR1 is SGHVS and CDR2 is FQNEAQ.

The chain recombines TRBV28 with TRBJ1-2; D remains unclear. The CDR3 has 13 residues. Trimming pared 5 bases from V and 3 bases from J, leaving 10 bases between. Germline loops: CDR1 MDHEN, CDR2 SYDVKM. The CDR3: CASSPMPDYGYTF. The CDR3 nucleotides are TGTGCCAGCAGTCCAATGCCGGACTATGGCTACACCTTC.

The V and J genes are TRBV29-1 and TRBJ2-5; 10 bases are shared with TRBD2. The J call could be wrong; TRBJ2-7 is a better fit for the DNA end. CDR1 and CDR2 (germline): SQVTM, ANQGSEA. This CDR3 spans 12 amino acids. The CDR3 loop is CSALAGDYEQYF. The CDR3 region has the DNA TGCAGCGCCCTAGCGGGAGACTACGAGCAGTACTTC.

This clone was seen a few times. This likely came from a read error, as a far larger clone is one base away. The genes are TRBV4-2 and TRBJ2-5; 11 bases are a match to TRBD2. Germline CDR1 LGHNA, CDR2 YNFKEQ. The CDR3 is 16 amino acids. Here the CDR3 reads CACSSVAGGHQETQYF. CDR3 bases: TGTGCCTGCAGCAGCGTAGCGGGAGGGCACCAAGAGACCCAGTACTTC.

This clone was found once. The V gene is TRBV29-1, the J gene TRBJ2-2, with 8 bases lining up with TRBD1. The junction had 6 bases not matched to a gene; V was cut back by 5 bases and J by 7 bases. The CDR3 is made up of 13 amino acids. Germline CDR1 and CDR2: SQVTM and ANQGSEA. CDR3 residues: CSVRSQGVGELFF. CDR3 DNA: TGCAGCGTTCGGTCACAGGGGGTCGGGGAGCTGTTTTTT.

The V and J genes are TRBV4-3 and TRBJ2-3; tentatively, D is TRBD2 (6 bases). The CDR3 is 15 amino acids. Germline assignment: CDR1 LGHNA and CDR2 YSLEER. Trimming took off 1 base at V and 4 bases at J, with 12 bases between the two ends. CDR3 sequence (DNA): TGCGCCAGCAGCCAAGCTGGGGGAGGATCAGATACGCAGTATTTT. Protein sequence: CASSQAGGGSDTQYF.

The CDR3 protein is CASSQVSGWETQYF. CDR3 nucleotide sequence: TGCGCCAGCAGCCAAGTCTCAGGGTGGGAGACCCAGTACTTC. The genes are TRBV4-1 and TRBJ2-5; a possible D gene is TRBD1 (5 bases). V was shortened by 1 base and J by 5 bases, with 11 bases between the two germline ends. Per the germline V gene, CDR1 is MGHRA and CDR2 is YSYEKL. The CDR3 loop spans 14 amino acids.

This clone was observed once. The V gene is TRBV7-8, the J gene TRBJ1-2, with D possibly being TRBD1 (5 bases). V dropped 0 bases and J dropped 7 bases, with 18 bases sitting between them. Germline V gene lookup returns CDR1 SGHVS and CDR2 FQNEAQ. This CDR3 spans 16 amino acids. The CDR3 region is CASSLALSQGTLGYTF. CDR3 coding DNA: TGTGCCAGCAGCTTAGCGTTGAGCCAGGGTACACTTGGCTACACCTTC.

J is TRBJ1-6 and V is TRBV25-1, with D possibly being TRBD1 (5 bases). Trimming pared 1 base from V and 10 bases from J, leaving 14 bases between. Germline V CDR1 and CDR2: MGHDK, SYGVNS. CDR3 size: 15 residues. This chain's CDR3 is CASSEWVGDYSPLHF. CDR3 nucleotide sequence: TGTGCCAGCAGTGAATGGGTAGGGGACTACTCACCCCTCCACTTT. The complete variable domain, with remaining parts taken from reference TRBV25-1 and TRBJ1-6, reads EADIYQTPRYLVIGTGKKITLECSQTMGHDKMYWYQQDPGMELHLIHYSYGVNSTEKGDLSSESTVSRIRTEHFPLTLESARPSHTSQYLCASSEWVGDYSPLHFGNGTRLTVT.

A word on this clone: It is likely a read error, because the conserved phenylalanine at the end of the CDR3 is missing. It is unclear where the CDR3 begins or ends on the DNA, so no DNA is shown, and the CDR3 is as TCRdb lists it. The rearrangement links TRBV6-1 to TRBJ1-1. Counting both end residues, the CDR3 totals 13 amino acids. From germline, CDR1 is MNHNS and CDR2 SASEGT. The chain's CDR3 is CASSELSVPKALV.

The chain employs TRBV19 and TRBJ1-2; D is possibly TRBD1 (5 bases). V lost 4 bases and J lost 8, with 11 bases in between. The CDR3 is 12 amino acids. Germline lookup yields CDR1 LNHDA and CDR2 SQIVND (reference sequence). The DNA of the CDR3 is TGTGCCAGTAGTACAGGGATCCGGGGCTACACCTTC. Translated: CASSTGIRGYTF.

The CDR3 coding sequence is TGTGCCAGCAGCTTGTTTACTTCTTACGAGCAGTACTTC. It specifies CASSLFTSYEQYF. The V and J genes are TRBV5-5 and TRBJ2-7; D not certain. The CDR3 loop spans 13 amino acids. Trimming cost V 1 base and J 4 bases, with 9 bases left between them. Germline V gene data show CDR1 as SGHKS and CDR2 as YYEKEE (reference sequence).

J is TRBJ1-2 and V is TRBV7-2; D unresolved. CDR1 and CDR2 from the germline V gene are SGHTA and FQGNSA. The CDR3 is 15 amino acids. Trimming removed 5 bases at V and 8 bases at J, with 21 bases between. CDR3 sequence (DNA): TGTGCCAGCAGCCCAGAAGACGAGGGTTTCGGGGGCTACACCTTC. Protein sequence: CASSPEDEGFGGYTF.

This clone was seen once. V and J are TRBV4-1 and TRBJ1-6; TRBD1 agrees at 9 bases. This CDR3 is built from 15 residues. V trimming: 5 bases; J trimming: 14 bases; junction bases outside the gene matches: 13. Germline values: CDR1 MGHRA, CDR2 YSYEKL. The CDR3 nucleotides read TGCGCCAGCAGCGTAGCACCGGGACAGGGCCCCTCCCTCCACTTT. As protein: CASSVAPGQGPSLHF.

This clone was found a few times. DNA of the CDR3: TGTGCCAGCAGTGAAACCCGGACAGGGTTTCAGCCCCAGCATTTT. It is translated as CASSETRTGFQPQHF. This chain connects TRBV2 to TRBJ1-5, with 8 bases fitting TRBD1. This CDR3 has 15 residues. Germline CDR1 is SNHLY and CDR2 is FYNNEI. The J segment lost 6 bases and the V segment lost 2 bases, leaving 6 bases of the junction unmatched.

The CDR3 loop reads CASQQGYETQYF. The DNA of the CDR3 is TGTGCCAGCCAACAGGGATATGAGACCCAGTACTTC. The chain has TRBV28 and TRBJ2-5, with TRBD1 as a possible D gene (6 bases). V shed 8 bases and J shed 5 bases, with 12 bases lying between them. The CDR3 runs 12 residues. Germline assignment: CDR1 MDHEN and CDR2 SYDVKM.